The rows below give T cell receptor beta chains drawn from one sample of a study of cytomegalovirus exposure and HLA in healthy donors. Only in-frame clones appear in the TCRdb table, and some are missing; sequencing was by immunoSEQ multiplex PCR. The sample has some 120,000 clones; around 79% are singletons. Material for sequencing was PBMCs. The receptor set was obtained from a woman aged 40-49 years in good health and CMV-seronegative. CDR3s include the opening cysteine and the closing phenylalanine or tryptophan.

CDR3aa: CASFPVDRTDGYTF
v_gene: TRBV2

CDR3aa: CASSFLGANYEQYF
v_gene: TRBV27

CDR3aa: CASSPTGTPWGNEQFF
v_gene: TRBV5-1

CDR3aa: CAISASGGGELFF
v_gene: TRBV10-3

CDR3aa: CASSLGLSSGGTDTQYF
v_gene: TRBV5-1

CDR3aa: CASRTGLNSPLHF
v_gene: TRBV28

CDR3aa: CASSVGGTGYQETQYF
v_gene: TRBV5-8

CDR3aa: CASSPAGSWANEKLFF
v_gene: TRBV7-6

CDR3aa: CASSPIGAEAFF
v_gene: TRBV2

CDR3aa: CASSAGTGGDGANVLTF
v_gene: TRBV6-4

CDR3aa: CASSYFGRGQDEQFF
v_gene: TRBV6-5

CDR3aa: CASSLDGAGFRQFF
v_gene: TRBV7-8

CDR3aa: CASSLADSPLHF
v_gene: TRBV11-2

CDR3aa: CASSLSGTTTGELFF
v_gene: TRBV27

CDR3aa: CASGGGRYGNSQYF
v_gene: TRBV11-3

CDR3aa: CASSLDKNYGYTF
v_gene: TRBV5-7

CDR3aa: CAISLHQGRNEQYF
v_gene: TRBV10-3

CDR3aa: CSVEDGGGGSSYEQYF
v_gene: TRBV29-1

CDR3aa: CASSEASSGAAYEQYF
v_gene: TRBV2

CDR3aa: CASSLSGGSYNEQFF
v_gene: TRBV7-9

CDR3aa: CASSHGQGRTRSTEAFF
v_gene: TRBV14

CDR3aa: CASSLEPGSTGELFF
v_gene: TRBV11-2

CDR3aa: CSSSVGEYYEQYF
v_gene: TRBV7-9

CDR3aa: CASSDGQGAIQETQYF
v_gene: TRBV5-1

CDR3aa: CASSLQGAETQYF
v_gene: TRBV28

CDR3aa: CASSLSRAPGNYGYTF
v_gene: TRBV28

CDR3aa: CASSVDSLSYEQYF
v_gene: TRBV9

CDR3aa: CASSPGVPNTGELFF
v_gene: TRBV7-7